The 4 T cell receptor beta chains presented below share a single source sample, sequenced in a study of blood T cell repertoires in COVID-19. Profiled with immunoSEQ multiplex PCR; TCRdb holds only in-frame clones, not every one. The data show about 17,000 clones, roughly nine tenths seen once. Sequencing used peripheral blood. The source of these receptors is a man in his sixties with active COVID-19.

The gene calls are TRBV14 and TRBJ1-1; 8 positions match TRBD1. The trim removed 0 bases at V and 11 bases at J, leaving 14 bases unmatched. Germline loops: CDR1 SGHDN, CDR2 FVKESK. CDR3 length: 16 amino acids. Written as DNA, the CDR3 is TGTGCCAGCAGCCAAGATATTAGCTCAGGGGGCGCGGGGGCTTTCTTT. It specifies CASSQDISSGGAGAFF.

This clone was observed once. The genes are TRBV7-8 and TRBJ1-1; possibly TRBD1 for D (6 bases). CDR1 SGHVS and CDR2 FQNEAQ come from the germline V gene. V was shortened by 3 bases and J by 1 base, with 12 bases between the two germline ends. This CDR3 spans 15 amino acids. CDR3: CASSFAQGSNTEAFF. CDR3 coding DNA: TGTGCCAGCAGCTTTGCCCAGGGGTCGAACACTGAAGCTTTCTTT.

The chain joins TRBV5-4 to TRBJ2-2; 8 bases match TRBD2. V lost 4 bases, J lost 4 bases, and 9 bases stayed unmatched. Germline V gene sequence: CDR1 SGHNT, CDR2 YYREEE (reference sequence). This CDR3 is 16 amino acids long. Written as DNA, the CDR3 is TGTGCCAGCAGCCCCGCGGGGCGGGGGGTCACCGGGGAGCTGTTTTTT. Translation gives CASSPAGRGVTGELFF.

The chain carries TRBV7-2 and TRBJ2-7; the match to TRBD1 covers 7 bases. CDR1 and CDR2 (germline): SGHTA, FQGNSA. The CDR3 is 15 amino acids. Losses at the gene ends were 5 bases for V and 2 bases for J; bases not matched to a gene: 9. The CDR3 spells CASSRRTGLTYEQYF. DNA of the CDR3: TGTGCCAGCAGCCGCAGGACAGGCCTAACCTACGAGCAGTACTTC.